This TCR beta chain is from a study of T cell repertoires in cytomegalovirus infection. Turning to the study itself: CMV epitopes in the study were HLA-C-restricted (recently identified) and HLA-B-restricted (well studied). In public TCR beta signatures, there were indications of both CMV infection and matching HLA type. Study-wide results and limits: In two of eight donors, the top clonotype was HLA-C-restricted CMV-specific. Frequencies of public TCR beta families were cumulated, and this identified carriers of CMV plus the relevant HLA.

This clonotype was detected ten times or more. The antigen remains unidentified. Via MiXCR, TCRdb re-called the reads, giving one row per CDR3 protein. The sample has around 570,000 distinct CDR3 sequences; about 39% are singletons. Germline assignment: CDR1 SGHTA and CDR2 FQGNSA. The length of the CDR3 is 19 residues. Losses at the gene ends were 5 bases for V and 1 base for J; bases not matched to a gene: 18. The sequence was obtained from a human donor in good health (CMV status not recorded). Some clones in this sample may be carry-over from other donors' samples. This sample comprised cultured PBMCs, obtained from culture after CMV antigen stimulation. The chain joins TRBV7-2 to TRBJ2-3, with 7 bases lining up with TRBD2. CDR3 sequence reads: CASSLTSVGRGVGTDTQYF. The CDR3 region has the DNA TGTGCCAGCAGCCTCACGTCTGTGGGTCGGGGGGTTGGCACAGATACGCAGTATTTT. Full variable domain (missing parts from reference TRBV7-2 and TRBJ2-3): GAGVSQSPSNKVTEKGKDVELRCDPISGHTALYWYRQSLGQGLEFLIYFQGNSAPDKSGLPSDRFSAERTGGSVSTLTIQRTQQEDSAVYLCASSLTSVGRGVGTDTQYFGPGTRLTVL.